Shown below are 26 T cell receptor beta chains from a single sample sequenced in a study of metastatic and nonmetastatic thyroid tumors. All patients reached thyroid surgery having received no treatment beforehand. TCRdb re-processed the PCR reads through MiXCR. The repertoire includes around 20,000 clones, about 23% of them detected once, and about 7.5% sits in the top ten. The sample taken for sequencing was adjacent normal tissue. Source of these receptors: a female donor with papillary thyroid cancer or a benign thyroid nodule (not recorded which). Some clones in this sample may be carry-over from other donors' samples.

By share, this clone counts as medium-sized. CDR3 sequence reads: CASSGDRVYGYTF. The CDR3 coding sequence is TGTGCCAGCAGTGGAGACAGGGTCTATGGCTACACCTTC. V gene TRBV6-1 combines with J gene TRBJ1-2, with TRBD1 identical over 7 bases. The ends lost 4 bases at V and 4 bases at J; junction bases unmatched: 3. CDR1 and CDR2 (germline): MNHNS, SASEGT. The CDR3 runs 13 residues.

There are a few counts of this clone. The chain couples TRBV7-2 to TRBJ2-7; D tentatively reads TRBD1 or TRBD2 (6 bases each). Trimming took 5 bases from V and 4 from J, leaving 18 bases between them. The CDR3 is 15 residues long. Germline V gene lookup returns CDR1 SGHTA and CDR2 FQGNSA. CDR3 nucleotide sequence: TGTGCCAGCAGCCCTTGGGGGCAGGGAGGATACGAGCAGTACTTC. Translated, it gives CASSPWGQGGYEQYF.

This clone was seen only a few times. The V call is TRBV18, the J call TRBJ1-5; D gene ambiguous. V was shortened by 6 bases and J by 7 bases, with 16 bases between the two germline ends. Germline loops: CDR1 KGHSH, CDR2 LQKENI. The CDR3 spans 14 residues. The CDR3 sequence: CASSSGVVGQPQHF. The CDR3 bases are TGTGCCAGCTCCTCCGGGGTTGTCGGGCAGCCCCAGCATTTT.

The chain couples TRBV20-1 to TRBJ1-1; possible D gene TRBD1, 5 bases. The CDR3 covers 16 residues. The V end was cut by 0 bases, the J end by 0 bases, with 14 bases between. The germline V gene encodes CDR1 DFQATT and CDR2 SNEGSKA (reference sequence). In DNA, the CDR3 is TGCAGTGCTAGAGATCTGAGGGGTGCCATGAACACTGAAGCTTTCTTT. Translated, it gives CSARDLRGAMNTEAFF.

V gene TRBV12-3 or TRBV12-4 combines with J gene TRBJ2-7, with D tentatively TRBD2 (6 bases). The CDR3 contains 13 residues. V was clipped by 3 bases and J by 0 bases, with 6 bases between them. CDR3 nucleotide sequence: TGTGCCAGCAGTTTGGGACTCTCCTACGAGCAGTACTTC. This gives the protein CASSLGLSYEQYF.

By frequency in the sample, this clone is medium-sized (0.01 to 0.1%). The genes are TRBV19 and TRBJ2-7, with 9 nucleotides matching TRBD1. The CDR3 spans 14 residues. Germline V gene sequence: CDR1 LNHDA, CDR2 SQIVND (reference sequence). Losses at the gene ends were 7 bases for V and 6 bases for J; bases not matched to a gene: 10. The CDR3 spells CASTPGTGLFEQYF. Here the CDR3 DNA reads TGTGCCAGTACTCCCGGGACAGGGTTATTCGAGCAGTACTTC.

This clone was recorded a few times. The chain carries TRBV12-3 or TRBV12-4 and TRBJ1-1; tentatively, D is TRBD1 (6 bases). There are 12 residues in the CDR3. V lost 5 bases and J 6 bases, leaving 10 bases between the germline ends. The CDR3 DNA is TGTGCCAGCAGTCCACAGGGCTCTGAAGCTTTCTTT. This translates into CASSPQGSEAFF.

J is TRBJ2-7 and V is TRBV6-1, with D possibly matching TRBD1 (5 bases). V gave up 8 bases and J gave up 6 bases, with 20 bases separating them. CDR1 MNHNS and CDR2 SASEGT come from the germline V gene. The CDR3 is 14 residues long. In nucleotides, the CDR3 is TGTGCCAGCTACAGCCAGGGTGAATGTTCCGAGCAGTACTTC. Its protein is CASYSQGECSEQYF.

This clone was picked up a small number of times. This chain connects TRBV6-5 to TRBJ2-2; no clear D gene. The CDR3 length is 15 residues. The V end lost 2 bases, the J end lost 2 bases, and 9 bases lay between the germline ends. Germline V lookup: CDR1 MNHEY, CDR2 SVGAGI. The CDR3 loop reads CASSYEASNTGELFF. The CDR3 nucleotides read TGTGCCAGCAGTTACGAGGCCAGTAACACCGGGGAGCTGTTTTTT.

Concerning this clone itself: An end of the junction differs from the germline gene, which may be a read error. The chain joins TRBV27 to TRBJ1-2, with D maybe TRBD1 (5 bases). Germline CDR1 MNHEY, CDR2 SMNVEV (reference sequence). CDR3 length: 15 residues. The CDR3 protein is CTSSLYPRGSYDYTF. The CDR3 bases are TGTACCAGCAGTTTATACCCCCGGGGGTCTTATGACTACACCTTC.

The CDR3 coding sequence is TGTGCCAGCAGCTTAGCGGGAGCACCAGATACGCAGTATTTT. It is translated as CASSLAGAPDTQYF. The chain links TRBV7-2 to TRBJ2-3; possibly TRBD2 for D (5 bases). Germline CDR1 SGHTA, CDR2 FQGNSA. There are 14 residues in the CDR3. The ends were cut back, 0 bases at V and 4 bases at J, with 8 bases in the middle.

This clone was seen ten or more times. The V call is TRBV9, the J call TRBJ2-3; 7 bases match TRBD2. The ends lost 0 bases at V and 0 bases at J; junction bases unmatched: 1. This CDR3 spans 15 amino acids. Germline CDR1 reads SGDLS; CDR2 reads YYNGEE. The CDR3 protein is CASSVGSGSTDTQYF. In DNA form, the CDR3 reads TGTGCCAGCAGCGTAGGTAGCGGGAGCACAGATACGCAGTATTTT.

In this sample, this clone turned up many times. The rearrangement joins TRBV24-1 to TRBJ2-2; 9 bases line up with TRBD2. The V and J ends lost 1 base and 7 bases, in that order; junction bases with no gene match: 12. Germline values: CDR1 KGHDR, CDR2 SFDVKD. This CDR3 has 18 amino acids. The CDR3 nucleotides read TGTGCCACCAGTGATTTCCCCTACAGCGGGGGGCGGGACGGGGAGCTGTTTTTT. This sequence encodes CATSDFPYSGGRDGELFF.

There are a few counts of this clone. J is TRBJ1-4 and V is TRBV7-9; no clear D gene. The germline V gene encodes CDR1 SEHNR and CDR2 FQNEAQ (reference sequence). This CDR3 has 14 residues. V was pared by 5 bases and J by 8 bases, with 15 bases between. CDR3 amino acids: CASSVGVFGEKLFF. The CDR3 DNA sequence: TGTGCCAGCAGCGTCGGGGTCTTTGGAGAAAAACTGTTTTTT. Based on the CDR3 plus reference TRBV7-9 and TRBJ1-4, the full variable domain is DTGVSQNPRHKITKRGQNVTFRCDPISEHNRLYWYRQTLGQGPEFLTYFQNEAQLEKSRLLSDRFSAERPKGSFSTLEIQRTEQGDSAMYLCASSVGVFGEKLFFGSGTQLSVL.

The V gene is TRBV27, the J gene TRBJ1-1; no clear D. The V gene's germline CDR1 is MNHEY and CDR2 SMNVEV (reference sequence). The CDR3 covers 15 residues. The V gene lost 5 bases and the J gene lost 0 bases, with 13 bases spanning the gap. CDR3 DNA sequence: TGTGCCAGCAGTCCCCGGAGAACCCTGAACACTGAAGCTTTCTTT. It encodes CASSPRRTLNTEAFF.

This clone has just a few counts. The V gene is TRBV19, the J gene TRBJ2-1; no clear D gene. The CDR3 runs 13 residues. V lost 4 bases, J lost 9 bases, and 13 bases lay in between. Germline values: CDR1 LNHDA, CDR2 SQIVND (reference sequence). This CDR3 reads CASSKAVLGEQFF. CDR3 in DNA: TGTGCCAGTAGTAAGGCAGTCCTGGGTGAGCAGTTCTTC.

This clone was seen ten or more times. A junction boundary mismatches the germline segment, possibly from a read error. CDR3 residues: CASSGGGGPGDTQYF. The CDR3 DNA reads TGTGCTAGCAGCGGGGGAGGAGGGCCGGGAGATACGCAGTATTTT. The rearrangement uses TRBV7-7 and TRBJ2-3; TRBD2 agrees at 8 bases. CDR1 is SSHAT, CDR2 FNYEAQ, per germline (reference sequence). This CDR3 region has 15 residues.

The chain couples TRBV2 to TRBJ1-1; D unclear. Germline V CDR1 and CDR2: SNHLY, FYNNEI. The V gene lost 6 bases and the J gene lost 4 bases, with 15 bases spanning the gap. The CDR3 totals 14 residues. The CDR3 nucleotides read TGTGCCAGCAGGAAAAGGGTGGCGCCCACTGAAGCTTTCTTT. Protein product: CASRKRVAPTEAFF.

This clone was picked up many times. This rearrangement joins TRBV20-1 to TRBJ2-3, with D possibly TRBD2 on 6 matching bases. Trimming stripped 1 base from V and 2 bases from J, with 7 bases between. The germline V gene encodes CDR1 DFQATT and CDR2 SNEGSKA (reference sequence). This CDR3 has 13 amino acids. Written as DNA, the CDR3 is TGCAGTGCTAGAGGGGGACTCACAGATACGCAGTATTTT. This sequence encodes CSARGGLTDTQYF.

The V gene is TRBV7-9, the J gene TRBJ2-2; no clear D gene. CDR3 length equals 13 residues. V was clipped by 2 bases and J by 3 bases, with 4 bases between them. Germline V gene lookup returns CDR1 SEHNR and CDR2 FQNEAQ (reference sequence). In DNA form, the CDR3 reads TGTGCCAGCAGCTTAACAGACACCGGGGAGCTGTTTTTT. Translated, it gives CASSLTDTGELFF.

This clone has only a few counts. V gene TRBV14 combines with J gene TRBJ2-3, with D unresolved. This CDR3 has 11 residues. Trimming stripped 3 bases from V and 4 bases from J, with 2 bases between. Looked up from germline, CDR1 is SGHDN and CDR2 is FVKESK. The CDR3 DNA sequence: TGTGCCAGCAGCCAGTCAGATACGCAGTATTTT. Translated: CASSQSDTQYF. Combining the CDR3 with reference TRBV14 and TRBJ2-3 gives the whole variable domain EAGVTQFPSHSVIEKGQTVTLRCDPISGHDNLYWYRRVMGKEIKFLLHFVKESKQDESGMPNNRFLAERTGGTYSTLKVQPAELEDSGVYFCASSQSDTQYFGPGTRLTVL.

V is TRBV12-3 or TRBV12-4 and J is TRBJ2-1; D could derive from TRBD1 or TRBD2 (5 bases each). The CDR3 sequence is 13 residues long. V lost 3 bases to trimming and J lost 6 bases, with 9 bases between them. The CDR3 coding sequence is TGTGCCAGCAGTTTGAGGGACGTCAATGAGCAGTTCTTC. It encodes CASSLRDVNEQFF.

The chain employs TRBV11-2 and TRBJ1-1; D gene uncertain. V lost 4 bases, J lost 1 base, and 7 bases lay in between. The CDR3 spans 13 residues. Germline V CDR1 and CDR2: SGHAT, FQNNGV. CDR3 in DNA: TGTGCCAGCAGCTACACTCAGAACACTGAAGCTTTCTTT. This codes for CASSYTQNTEAFF.

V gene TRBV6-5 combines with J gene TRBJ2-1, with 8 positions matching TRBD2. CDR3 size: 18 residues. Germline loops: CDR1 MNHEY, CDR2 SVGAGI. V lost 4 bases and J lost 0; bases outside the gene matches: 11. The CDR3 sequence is CASSSKSLAGTSYNEQFF. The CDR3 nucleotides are TGTGCCAGCAGTTCAAAGTCCTTAGCGGGAACCTCCTACAATGAGCAGTTCTTC.

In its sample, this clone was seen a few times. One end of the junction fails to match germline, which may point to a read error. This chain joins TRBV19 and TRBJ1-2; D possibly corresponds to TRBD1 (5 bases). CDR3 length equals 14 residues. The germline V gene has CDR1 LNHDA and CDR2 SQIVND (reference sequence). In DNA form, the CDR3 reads TGTGCCATTAGTATAGAATCAGGGACCTATGGCTACACCTTC. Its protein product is CAISIESGTYGYTF.

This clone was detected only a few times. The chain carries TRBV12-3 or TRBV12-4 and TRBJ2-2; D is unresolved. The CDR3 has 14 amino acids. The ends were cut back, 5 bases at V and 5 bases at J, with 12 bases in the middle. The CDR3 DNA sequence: TGTGCCAGCAGTCTTGTAGGTACGACCGGGGAGCTGTTTTTT. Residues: CASSLVGTTGELFF.